The T cell receptor beta chain described here comes from a study of shared clonotypes between healthy human individuals. Overall study results and limits: Naive subsets generally had larger estimated richness than memory subsets. Read depth was anticipated to influence clonotype sharing among donors.

Donors were healthy HIV-negative adults without recently reported acute infections or vaccinations. Note on this clone: Its specificity is not known.

Using immunoSEQ multiplex PCR, the repertoire was profiled, and TCRdb retains in-frame clones only, with some absent. The sample includes over 850,000 clones, 75% to 85% of them seen just once. Germline values: CDR1 SQVTM, CDR2 ANQGSEA. The V end was cut by 6 bases, the J end by 4 bases, with 21 bases between. This CDR3 has 15 residues. The chain carries TRBV29-1 and TRBJ1-2; no reliable D call. The receptor was derived from a man aged 18 to 30 in good health. Some clones in this sample may be carry-over from other donors' samples. Material for sequencing was memory CD4+ T cells from PBMCs. The subset here: CD45RA-negative fraction. CDR3 DNA: TGCAGCGTCTTACCCCGCTCTCGGGGAGGCTATGGCTACACCTTC. Protein: CSVLPRSRGGYGYTF.